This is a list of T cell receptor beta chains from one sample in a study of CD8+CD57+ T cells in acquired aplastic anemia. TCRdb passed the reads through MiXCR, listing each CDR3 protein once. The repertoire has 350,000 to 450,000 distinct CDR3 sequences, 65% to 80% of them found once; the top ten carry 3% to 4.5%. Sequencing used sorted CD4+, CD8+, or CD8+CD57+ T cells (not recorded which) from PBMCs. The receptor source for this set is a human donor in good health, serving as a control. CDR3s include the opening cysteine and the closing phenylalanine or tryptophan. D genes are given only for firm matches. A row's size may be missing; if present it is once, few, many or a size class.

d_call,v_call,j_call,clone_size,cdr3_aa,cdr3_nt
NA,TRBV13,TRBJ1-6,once,CASSPASPNYGHIHF,TGTGCCAGCAGTCCAGCAAGTCCAAACTATGGACACATCCACTTT
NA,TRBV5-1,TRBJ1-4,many,CASSLGAGVEKLFF,TGCGCCAGCAGCTTGGGGGCAGGGGTTGAAAAACTGTTTTTT
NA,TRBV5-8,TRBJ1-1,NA,CASSPSPGTEAFF,TGTGCCAGCAGCCCCTCCCCTGGAACTGAAGCTTTCTTT
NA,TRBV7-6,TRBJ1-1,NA,CASSQTDRNDQALF,TGTGCCAGCAGCCAAACAGACAGGAACGATCAAGCCCTCTTT
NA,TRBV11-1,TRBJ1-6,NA,CASNPHSRTYSSPLHF,TGTGCCAGCAATCCACATTCGCGCACCTATAGTTCACCCCTCCACTTT
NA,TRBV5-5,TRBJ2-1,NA,CASTDPGSSYNEQFF,TGTGCCAGCACTGATCCCGGGAGCTCCTACAATGAGCAGTTCTTC
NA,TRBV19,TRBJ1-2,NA,CASSITGPGGYGYTF,TGTGCCAGTAGTATCACGGGACCGGGGGGGTATGGCTACACCTTC
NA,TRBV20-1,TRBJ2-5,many,CSASVYTQTLKETQYF,TGCAGTGCTAGTGTGTATACTCAGACATTGAAAGAGACCCAGTACTTC
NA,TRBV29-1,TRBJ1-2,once,CSARTESYGYTF,TGCAGCGCTAGGACAGAGAGCTATGGCTACACCTTC
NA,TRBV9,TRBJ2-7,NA,CASSAGSSLAQIF,TGTGCCAGCAGCGCCGGGTCGTCCTTAGCACAGATCTTC
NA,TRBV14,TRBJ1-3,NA,CASIPQDGNTIYF,TGCGCCAGCATCCCACAGGATGGAAACACCATATATTTT
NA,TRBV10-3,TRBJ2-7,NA,CAISNTNTIYNEQYF,TGTGCCATCAGTAATACAAACACCATATACAACGAGCAGTACTTC
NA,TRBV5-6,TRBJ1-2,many,CASRSRDIGIYYGYTF,TGTGCCAGCCGATCCCGGGACATCGGGATATACTATGGCTACACCTTC
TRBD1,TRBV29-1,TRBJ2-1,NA,CGAAGTVYTEQFF,TGTGGCGCCGCTGGGACAGTGTACACTGAGCAGTTCTTC
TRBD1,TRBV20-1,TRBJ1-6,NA,CSARNAGGEGTPLHF,TGCAGTGCTAGAAACGCAGGGGGCGAAGGTACACCCCTCCACTTT
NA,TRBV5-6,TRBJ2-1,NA,CASSQIMTGPSYNEQFF,TGTGCCAGCAGCCAAATCATGACCGGGCCCTCCTACAATGAGCAGTTCTTC
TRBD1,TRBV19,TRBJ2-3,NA,CASSILGQGADTQYF,TGTGCCAGTAGTATACTTGGACAGGGTGCAGATACGCAGTATTTT
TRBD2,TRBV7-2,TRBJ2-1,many,CASSRGGGHLSNEQFF,TGTGCCAGCAGCCGCGGGGGGGGGCACCTCAGCAATGAGCAGTTCTTC
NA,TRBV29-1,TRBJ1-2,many,CSVAKGVNYGYTF,TGCAGCGTCGCCAAGGGGGTTAACTATGGCTACACCTTC
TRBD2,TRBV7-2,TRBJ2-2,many,CASSLASGGARELFF,TGTGCCAGCAGCTTAGCTAGCGGGGGGGCCCGGGAGCTGTTTTTT
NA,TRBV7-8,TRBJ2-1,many,CASSLAGAPGNEQFF,TGTGCCAGCAGCTTAGCGGGGGCCCCTGGAAATGAGCAGTTCTTC
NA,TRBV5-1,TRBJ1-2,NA,CASNQGPTELAGYTF,TGTGCCAGCAACCAAGGTCCCACAGAGCTAGCTGGCTACACCTTC
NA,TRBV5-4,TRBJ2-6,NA,CASSLGKGSGANVLTF,TGTGCCAGCAGCTTGGGTAAGGGTTCGGGGGCCAACGTCCTGACTTTC
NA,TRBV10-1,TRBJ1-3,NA,CASSESSSSGNTIYF,TGCGCCAGCAGTGAAAGCAGCTCCTCTGGTAACACCATATATTTT
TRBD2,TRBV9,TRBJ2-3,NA,CASCRSSGASDTQYF,TGTGCCAGCTGTAGGTCTAGCGGGGCATCAGATACGCAGTATTTT
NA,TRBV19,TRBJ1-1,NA,CASNPELNTEAFF,TGTGCCAGTAACCCCGAACTGAACACTGAAGCTTTCTTT
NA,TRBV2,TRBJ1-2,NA,CASSENRGCGYAF,TGTGCCAGCAGTGAAAATAGGGGATGTGGCTACGCCTTC
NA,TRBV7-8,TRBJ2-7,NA,CASSRSSVEGTEKQYF,TGTGCCAGCAGCCGTAGCAGCGTTGAAGGGACGGAAAAGCAGTACTTC
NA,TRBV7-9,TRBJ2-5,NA,CASSSRCQGWGTKYF,TGTGCTAGCAGCTCCCGTTGCCAGGGTTGGGGGACCAAGTACTTC
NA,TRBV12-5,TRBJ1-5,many,CASGLVLGGGNQPQHF,TGTGCTAGTGGTTTGGTACTGGGGGGTGGCAATCAGCCCCAGCATTTT
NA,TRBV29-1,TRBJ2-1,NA,CSVGTPAGYNNEQFF,TGCAGCGTTGGCACACCCGCGGGGTACAACAATGAGCAGTTCTTC
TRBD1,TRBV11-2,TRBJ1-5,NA,CASNSWDRGWHSNQPQHF,TGTGCCAGCAACTCCTGGGACAGGGGGTGGCATAGCAATCAGCCCCAGCATTTT
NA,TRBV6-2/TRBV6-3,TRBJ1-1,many,CASGVGDNPGTEAFF,TGTGCCAGCGGTGTAGGTGATAACCCAGGCACTGAAGCTTTCTTT
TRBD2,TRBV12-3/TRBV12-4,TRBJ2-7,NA,CASRTATVVGLAGNEQYF,TGTGCCAGCCGGACAGCTACGGTCGTCGGGCTAGCGGGAAACGAGCAGTACTTC
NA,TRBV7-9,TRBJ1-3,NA,CASSLGAGSDGYTIYF,TGTGCCAGCAGCTTAGGGGCAGGGAGTGATGGCTACACCATATATTTT
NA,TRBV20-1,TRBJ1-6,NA,CSVLHSQSNSPLHF,TGCAGTGTTCTGCATTCGCAATCTAATTCACCCCTCCACTTT
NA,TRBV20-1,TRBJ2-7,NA,CSARQGGLSKYF,TGCAGTGCTAGGCAGGGAGGACTTTCCAAGTACTTC